The source of this T cell receptor (beta chain) is a study of blood T cell repertoires in COVID-19. Here immunoSEQ multiplex PCR was the method, and the copy in TCRdb shows in-frame clones only, minus some. The table has roughly 140,000 clones, 85% to 90% seen once. In this sample, this clone turned up once. Germline loops: CDR1 LNHDA, CDR2 SQIVND (reference sequence). The CDR3 length is 16 residues. Trimming took 5 bases from V and 1 from J; bases not matched to a gene: 6. This clonotype originated in a man aged 60-69 years who had recovered from COVID-19. This chain connects TRBV19 to TRBJ2-1, with 9 positions matching TRBD1. Input material: PBMCs or T cells enriched from blood (not recorded which). The CDR3 protein is CASSVRQGVSYNEQFF. The CDR3 bases are TGTGCCAGTAGTGTCAGACAGGGGGTTTCCTACAATGAGCAGTTCTTC. Full variable domain (rest looked up from reference TRBV19 and TRBJ2-1): DGGITQSPKYLFRKEGQNVTLSCEQNLNHDAMYWYRQDPGQGLRLIYYSQIVNDFQKGDIAEGYSVSREKKESFPLTVTSAQKNPTAFYLCASSVRQGVSYNEQFFGPGTRLTVL.